The entry below describes one T cell receptor beta chain. The target antigen is unknown. Repertoires were generated with immunoSEQ multiplex PCR, while TCRdb's copy carries only in-frame clones and drops some. The sample lists about 5,900 clones; roughly 93% were seen once. The data belong to a study of T cell clonotyping in hematopoietic cell transplantation. General study findings and limits: After transplant, recipient diversity fell while pathologically expanded clonotypes grew through day 180. Cells were unsorted, so CD4 and CD8 contributions were not separated.

With 1 base removed from V and 4 bases from J, the gap between germline ends came to 10 bases. The germline gives CDR1 MGHRA, CDR2 YSYEKL. The CDR3 is made up of 14 amino acids. The chain employs TRBV4-1 and TRBJ1-1; D is undetermined. Sequencing used peripheral blood mononuclear cells, obtained 100 days after allogeneic stem cell transplant. This TCR was sampled from a female patient aged 50 to 65 who had an allogeneic stem cell transplant from a related donor, so the T cells may come from the graft donor. Some clones in this sample may be carry-over from other donors' samples. CDR3 bases: TGCGCCAGCAGCCAAGGCGAAACCCGCACTGAAGCTTTCTTT. This gives the protein CASSQGETRTEAFF.